A selection of T cell receptor beta chains follows, all from one sample in a study of OX40 agonist ivuxolimab in advanced cancers. The method was immunoSEQ multiplex PCR; TCRdb's version includes in-frame clones alone and lacks a portion of them. The data contain about 100,000 clones, approximately 90% of them singletons. The input for sequencing was CD4+ or CD8+ T cells sorted from blood, taken in a trial of the OX40 agonist ivuxolimab. These TCRs come from an adult with an advanced solid tumor such as melanoma, head and neck, liver or kidney cancer. The CDR3 runs from the conserved cysteine through the conserved F or W. D genes are given only for firm matches. Only some rows state a clone size, as once, few, many or a class for expanded clones.

TRBJ2-1 | TRBV11-3 | TRBD1 | 15 | . | TGTGCCAGCAGCTGGCACCGGGACAGGTACAATGAGCAGTTCTTC | CASSWHRDRYNEQFF
TRBJ1-5 | TRBV25-1 | TRBD1 | 15 | . | TGTGCCAGCGGGAAAAAGGGGGCGCGAGATCAGCCCCAGCATTTT | CASGKKGARDQPQHF
TRBJ1-1 | TRBV6-1 | . | 13 | . | TGTGCCAGCAGTGGGACAAGCAACACTGAAGCTTTCTTT | CASSGTSNTEAFF
TRBJ2-3 | TRBV27 | . | 14 | . | TGTGCCAGCAGTTTAATCTTCCACACAGATACGCAGTATTTT | CASSLIFHTDTQYF
TRBJ1-4 | TRBV7-2 | . | 15 | few | TGTGCCAGCAGCGCATCGGGGTCGGGGGATGAAAAACTGTTTTTT | CASSASGSGDEKLFF
TRBJ2-3 | TRBV19 | TRBD2 | 14 | . | TGTGCCAGCAGACTTAGCGGGATGGGAGATACGCAGTATTTT | CASRLSGMGDTQYF
TRBJ2-5 | TRBV5-1 | TRBD2 | 13 | . | TGCGCCAGCAGAGTTACTAGCGGGGAGACCCAGTACTTC | CASRVTSGETQYF
TRBJ2-7 | TRBV18 | TRBD2 | 15 | . | TGTGCCAGCTCACCGGGACTAGCGTTTACCTACGAGCAGTACTTC | CASSPGLAFTYEQYF
TRBJ2-2 | TRBV19 | TRBD2 | 15 | . | TGTGCCAGTTCTTTTACTAGCGCGAACACCGGGGAGCTGTTTTTT | CASSFTSANTGELFF
TRBJ2-7 | TRBV5-6 | TRBD1 | 15 | . | TGTGCCAGCAGCTTGGGGGACAGGGGGATCCACGAGCAGTACTTC | CASSLGDRGIHEQYF
TRBJ1-1 | TRBV5-1 | TRBD1 | 14 | . | TGCGCCAGCAGCGTGGACAGGGCGAACACTGAAGCTTTCTTT | CASSVDRANTEAFF
TRBJ2-5 | TRBV7-2 | . | 14 | . | TGTGCCAGCGAGACAGGACCCGAAGGGGAGACCCAGTACTTC | CASETGPEGETQYF
TRBJ2-7 | TRBV7-2 | . | 16 | . | TGTGCCAGCAGCTCCTCCCCCGCGAGCGGGCTCTACGAGCAGTACTTC | CASSSSPASGLYEQYF
TRBJ1-3 | TRBV7-2 | TRBD1 | 18 | . | TGTGCCAGCAGCCTGGTCCCGGGACAGGCGGGCTCTGGAAACACCATATATTTT | CASSLVPGQAGSGNTIYF
TRBJ1-5 | TRBV18 | TRBD1 | 14 | . | TGTGCCAGCTCACTGGGACAGATTCAGTCGCCCCAGCATTTT | CASSLGQIQSPQHF
TRBJ1-1 | TRBV14 | . | 14 | . | TGTGCCAGCAGCCAAGTGCAATTGAACACTGAAGCTTTCTTT | CASSQVQLNTEAFF
TRBJ1-4 | TRBV30 | TRBD1 | 13 | few | TGTGCCTGGGCGACAGGGTATAATGAAAAACTGTTTTTT | CAWATGYNEKLFF
TRBJ2-5 | TRBV9 | TRBD1 | 17 | . | TGTGCCAGCAGCCCCTGGACAGGGGGTGGCGACCAAGAGACCCAGTACTTC | CASSPWTGGGDQETQYF
TRBJ1-6 | TRBV4-1 | . | 18 | . | TGCGCCAGCAGCCAAGGTCAGGCAGCGAGCTCCTATAATTCACCCCTCCACTTT | CASSQGQAASSYNSPLHF
TRBJ1-4 | TRBV2 | TRBD1 | 14 | . | TGTGCCAGCTTGATTCCGGGACAGGGAGAAAAACTGTTTTTT | CASLIPGQGEKLFF
TRBJ1-2 | TRBV7-2 | . | 17 | . | TGTGCCAGCAGCTCCAACAGGTTGACGACAGAACTCTATGGCTACACCTTC | CASSSNRLTTELYGYTF
TRBJ2-1 | TRBV11-2 | . | 12 | . | TGTGCCAGCAGCTCGCTAACGCGGGGAAATTTCTTC | CASSSLTRGNFF
TRBJ2-1 | TRBV10-3 | . | 14 | . | TGTGCCATCACCGGGACCCTGGCCTACAATGAGCAGTTCTTC | CAITGTLAYNEQFF
TRBJ2-1 | TRBV28 | . | 15 | . | TGTGCCAGCAGGTATAGCGGAAGCTCCTACAATGAGCAGTTCTTC | CASRYSGSSYNEQFF
TRBJ2-5 | TRBV7-7 | . | 13 | . | TGTGCCAGCAGCCTGGACTGGGCGGAGACCCAGTACTTC | CASSLDWAETQYF
TRBJ2-7 | TRBV6-5 | . | 13 | . | TGTGCCAGCACACACCCTAGGGGTTACGAGCAGTACTTC | CASTHPRGYEQYF
TRBJ2-1 | TRBV7-2 | TRBD2 | 17 | . | TGTGCCAGCAGCTGGGACCTAGCGGGGGGGCGAAGAAATGAGCAGTTCTTC | CASSWDLAGGRRNEQFF
TRBJ2-7 | TRBV27 | . | 14 | . | TGTGCCAGCAGTTTATCACCGGGGTGGCACGAGCAGTACTTC | CASSLSPGWHEQYF
TRBJ2-2 | TRBV18 | TRBD1 | 15 | . | TGTGCCAGCTCGACCCTTACAGGGGCCACCGGGGAGCTGTTTTTT | CASSTLTGATGELFF
TRBJ2-5 | TRBV5-1 | TRBD1 | 15 | . | TGCGCCAGCAGCTATTGGGACAGGGGCTACTTGACCCAGTACTTC | CASSYWDRGYLTQYF
TRBJ1-1 | TRBV18 | . | 16 | . | TGTGCCAGCTCACCAGTAGGGGGGGCAAGTAACACTGAAGCTTTCTTT | CASSPVGGASNTEAFF
TRBJ2-7 | TRBV27 | TRBD1 | 15 | . | TGTGCCAGCAGTCCGTCCGGGACAGGGGTCTACGAGCAGTACTTC | CASSPSGTGVYEQYF
TRBJ2-5 | TRBV27 | TRBD2 | 16 | . | TGTGCCAGCAGTTTAAACCCTAGCGGGATACAAGAGACCCAGTACTTC | CASSLNPSGIQETQYF
TRBJ1-1 | TRBV7-3 | . | 13 | few | TGTGCCAGCAGCTTATCCGTCCAGGGGGAAGCTTTCTTT | CASSLSVQGEAFF
TRBJ2-2 | TRBV7-9 | TRBD1 | 19 | . | TGTGCCAGCAGCTCCTTACGACAGGGGGCGTGGAGAAACACCGGGGAGCTGTTTTTT | CASSSLRQGAWRNTGELFF
TRBJ2-5 | TRBV11-2 | . | 13 | once | TGTGCCAGCAGCTTAGGGGCGCAAGAGACCCAGTACTTC | CASSLGAQETQYF
TRBJ1-3 | TRBV19 | TRBD1 | 18 | . | TGTGCCAGTAGTGCCCGGACAGGGCCGGAGATCTCTGGAAACACCATATATTTT | CASSARTGPEISGNTIYF
TRBJ1-1 | TRBV19 | . | 15 | . | TGTGCCAGTAGACCGGGGGTCCTGGGGAACACTGAAGCTTTCTTT | CASRPGVLGNTEAFF
TRBJ2-5 | TRBV5-1 | TRBD2 | 15 | once | TGCGCCAGCAGCTTGGCCGGGACTAGTGAAGAGACCCAGTACTTC | CASSLAGTSEETQYF
TRBJ1-1 | TRBV6-6 | TRBD1 | 15 | many | TGTGCCAGCAGTTACTCTGACAGGGCGAACACTGAAGCTTTCTTT | CASSYSDRANTEAFF
TRBJ2-2 | TRBV2 | . | 16 | . | TGTGCCAGCAGTCCACCCGGGACATATAACACCGGGGAGCTGTTTTTT | CASSPPGTYNTGELFF
TRBJ2-1 | TRBV7-9 | TRBD2 | 18 | . | TGTGCCAGCAGCTTAGTAAAAGAAGGCGGGGGGATCTACAATGAGCAGTTCTTC | CASSLVKEGGGIYNEQFF
TRBJ2-5 | TRBV7-9 | TRBD1 | 15 | . | TGTGCCAGCAGCTTATCCGGGACAGGGGTAGAGACCCAGTACTTC | CASSLSGTGVETQYF
TRBJ1-5 | TRBV4-1 | TRBD1 | 16 | few | TGCGCCAGCAGCCAAACCCGGGACAGGGGGCTACAGCCCCAGCATTTT | CASSQTRDRGLQPQHF
TRBJ2-5 | TRBV7-2 | TRBD2 | 13 | . | TGTGCCAGCAGCCTCGGGGGGGAAGAGACCCAGTACTTC | CASSLGGEETQYF
TRBJ1-2 | TRBV11-2 | . | 16 | . | TGTGCCAGCAGCTTATTGTTCTACGACGGGAACTATGGCTACACCTTC | CASSLLFYDGNYGYTF
TRBJ2-1 | TRBV25-1 | . | 16 | . | TGTGCCAGCACCGACCCCCGGCCTGCGGATTACAATGAGCAGTTCTTC | CASTDPRPADYNEQFF
TRBJ1-1 | TRBV5-1 | . | 14 | . | TGCGCCAGCAGCTTGGCGGTGATGAACACTGAAGCTTTCTTT | CASSLAVMNTEAFF
TRBJ2-2 | TRBV14 | . | 16 | . | TGTGCCAGCAGCCCCATGCAGGGCGGGACCACCGGGGAGCTGTTTTTT | CASSPMQGGTTGELFF
TRBJ1-5 | TRBV4-1 | . | 15 | . | TGCGCCAGCAGCCAAGATCATGGTTTCGGTCAGCCCCAGCATTTT | CASSQDHGFGQPQHF
TRBJ1-2 | TRBV19 | TRBD1 | 16 | . | TGTGCCAGTAGTTCGGACAGGGGGCTTAGTTACTATGGCTACACCTTC | CASSSDRGLSYYGYTF
TRBJ2-2 | TRBV7-2 | . | 13 | . | TGTGCCAGCATCCGATGGCAAGGCGGGGAGCTGTTTTTT | CASIRWQGGELFF
TRBJ2-2 | TRBV10-3 | TRBD2 | 18 | . | TGTGCCATCAGTCATACTAGCGGGGGTTTCGCGAACACCGGGGAGCTGTTTTTT | CAISHTSGGFANTGELFF
TRBJ2-5 | TRBV7-8 | . | 14 | . | TGTGCCAGCATGTCTAGATCGGTCGGTGAGACCCAGTACTTC | CASMSRSVGETQYF
TRBJ2-3 | TRBV7-2 | TRBD2 | 15 | . | TGTGCCAGCAGACGACTAGCGGGAGACACAGATACGCAGTATTTT | CASRRLAGDTDTQYF
TRBJ2-7 | TRBV6-5 | . | 16 | . | TGTGCCAGCAGTTATACTCCGGGAGCCGAATTCTACGAGCAGTACTTC | CASSYTPGAEFYEQYF
TRBJ2-5 | TRBV6-5 | . | 15 | . | TGTGCCAGCCGAACCTTCCCGACTAGCCAAGAGACCCAGTACTTC | CASRTFPTSQETQYF